Below, one TCR beta chain is given with its context. The sample originates from a study of blood T cell repertoires in COVID-19. Study details: From T cells, B-cell-depleted T cells, or PBMCs came the material, which was cDNA or gDNA.

This CDR3 contains 17 residues. Using immunoSEQ multiplex PCR, the repertoire was profiled, and TCRdb retains in-frame clones only, with some absent. The profile shows some 160,000 clones, about four fifths of them singletons. This chain links TRBV21-1 with TRBJ2-1; TRBD2, the D gene given by the table, was not confirmed from the DNA. TRBV21-1 is described as a pseudogene. The sequenced sample consisted of peripheral blood. This TCR was recovered from an elderly woman with acute or convalescent COVID-19. The CDR3 nucleotides are TGTGCCAGCAGCAAGTTTCGGGGATGTGTTCCCTACAATGAGCAGTTCTTC. Protein sequence: CASSKFRGCVPYNEQFF.